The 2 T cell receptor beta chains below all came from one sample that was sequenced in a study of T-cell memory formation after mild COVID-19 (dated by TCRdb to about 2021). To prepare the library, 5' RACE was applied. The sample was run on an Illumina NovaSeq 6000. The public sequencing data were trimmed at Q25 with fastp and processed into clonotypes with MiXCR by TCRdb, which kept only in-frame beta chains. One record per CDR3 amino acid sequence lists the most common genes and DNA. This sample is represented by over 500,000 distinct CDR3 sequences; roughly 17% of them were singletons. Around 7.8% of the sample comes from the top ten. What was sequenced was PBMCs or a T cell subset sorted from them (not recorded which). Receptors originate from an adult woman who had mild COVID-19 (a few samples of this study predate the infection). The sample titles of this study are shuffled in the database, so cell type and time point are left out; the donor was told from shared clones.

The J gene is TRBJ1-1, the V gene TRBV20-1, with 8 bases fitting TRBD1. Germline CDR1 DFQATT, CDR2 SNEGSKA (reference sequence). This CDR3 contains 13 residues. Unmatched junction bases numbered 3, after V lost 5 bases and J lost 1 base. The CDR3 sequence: CSASGTGNTEAFF. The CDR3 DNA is TGCAGTGCTTCTGGGACAGGGAACACTGAAGCTTTCTTT.

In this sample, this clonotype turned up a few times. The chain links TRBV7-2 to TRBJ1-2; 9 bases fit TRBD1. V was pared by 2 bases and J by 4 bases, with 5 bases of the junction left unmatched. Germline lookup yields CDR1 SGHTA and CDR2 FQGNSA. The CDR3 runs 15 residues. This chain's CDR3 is CASSLPGQGSYGYTF. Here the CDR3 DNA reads TGTGCCAGCAGCTTACCGGGACAGGGATCCTATGGCTACACCTTC. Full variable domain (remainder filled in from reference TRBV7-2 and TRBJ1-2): GAGVSQSPSNKVTEKGKDVELRCDPISGHTALYWYRQSLGQGLEFLIYFQGNSAPDKSGLPSDRFSAERTGGSVSTLTIQRTQQEDSAVYLCASSLPGQGSYGYTFGSGTRLTVV.